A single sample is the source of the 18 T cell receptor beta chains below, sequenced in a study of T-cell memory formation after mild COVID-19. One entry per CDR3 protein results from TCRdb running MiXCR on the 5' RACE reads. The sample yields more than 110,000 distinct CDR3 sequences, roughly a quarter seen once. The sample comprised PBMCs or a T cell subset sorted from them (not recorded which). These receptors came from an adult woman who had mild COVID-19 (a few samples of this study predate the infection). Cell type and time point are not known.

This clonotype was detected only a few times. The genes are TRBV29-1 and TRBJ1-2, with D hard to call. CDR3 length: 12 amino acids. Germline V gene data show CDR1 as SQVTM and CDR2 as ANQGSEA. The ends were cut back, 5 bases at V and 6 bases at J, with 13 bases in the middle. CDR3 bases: TGCAGCGTTTCGGCGGGGTGGGATGGCTACACCTTC. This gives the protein CSVSAGWDGYTF.

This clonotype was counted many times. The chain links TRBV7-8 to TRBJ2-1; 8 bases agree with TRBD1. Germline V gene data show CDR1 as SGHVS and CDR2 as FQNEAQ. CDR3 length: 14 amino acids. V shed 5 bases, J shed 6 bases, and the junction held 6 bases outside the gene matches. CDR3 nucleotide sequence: TGTGCCAGCAGCAGTCGCACAGGGGGCAATGAGCAGTTCTTC. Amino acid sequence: CASSSRTGGNEQFF.

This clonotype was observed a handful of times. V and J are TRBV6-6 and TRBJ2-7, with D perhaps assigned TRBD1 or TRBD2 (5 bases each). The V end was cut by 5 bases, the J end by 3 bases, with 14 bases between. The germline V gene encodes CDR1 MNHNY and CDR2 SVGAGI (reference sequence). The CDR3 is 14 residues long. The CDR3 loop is CASSPPGRSYEQYF. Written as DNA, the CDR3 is TGTGCCAGCAGTCCGCCGGGACGGAGCTACGAGCAGTACTTC.

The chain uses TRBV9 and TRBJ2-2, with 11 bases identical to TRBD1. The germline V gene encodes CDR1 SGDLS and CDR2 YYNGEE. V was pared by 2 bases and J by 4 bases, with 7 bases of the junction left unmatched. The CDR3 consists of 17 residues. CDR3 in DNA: TGTGCCAGCAGCGTCAACCCGGGACAGGGGGGCACCGGGGAGCTGTTTTTT. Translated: CASSVNPGQGGTGELFF.

The CDR3 DNA follows: TGTGCCAGCAGCAAATTGGGCACTGAAGCTTTCTTT. It encodes CASSKLGTEAFF. The chain uses TRBV21-1 and TRBJ1-1. TRBV21-1 is a documented pseudogene. The CDR3 sequence is 12 residues long.

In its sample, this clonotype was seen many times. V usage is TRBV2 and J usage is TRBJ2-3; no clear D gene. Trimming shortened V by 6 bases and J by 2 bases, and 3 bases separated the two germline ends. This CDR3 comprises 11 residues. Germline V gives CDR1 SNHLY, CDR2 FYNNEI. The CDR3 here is CASSVTDTQYF. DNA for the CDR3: TGTGCCAGCAGCGTCACAGATACGCAGTATTTT.

The CDR3 DNA reads as TGCAGTGCCCACAGGGGGCCGGACACTGAAGCTTTCTTT. This sequence encodes CSAHRGPDTEAFF. The chain combines TRBV20-1 with TRBJ1-1, with TRBD1 matching 9 bases. CDR3 size: 13 residues. Germline V gene lookup returns CDR1 DFQATT and CDR2 SNEGSKA (reference sequence). J lost 3 bases, V lost 6 bases, and 5 bases had no gene match.

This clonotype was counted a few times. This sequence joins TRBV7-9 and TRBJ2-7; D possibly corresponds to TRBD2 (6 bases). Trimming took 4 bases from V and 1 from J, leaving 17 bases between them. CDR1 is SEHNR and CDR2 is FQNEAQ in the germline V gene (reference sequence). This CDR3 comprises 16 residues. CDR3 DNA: TGTGCCAGCAGCTCAACGGGTCTAGCGAAGTCCTACGAGCAGTACTTC. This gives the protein CASSSTGLAKSYEQYF.

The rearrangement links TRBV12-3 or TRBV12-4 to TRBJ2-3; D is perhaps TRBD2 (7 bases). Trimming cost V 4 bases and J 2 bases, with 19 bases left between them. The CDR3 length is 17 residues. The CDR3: CASSWGQGAGLTDTQYF. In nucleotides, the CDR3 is TGTGCCAGCAGTTGGGGGCAGGGAGCGGGGCTCACAGATACGCAGTATTTT.

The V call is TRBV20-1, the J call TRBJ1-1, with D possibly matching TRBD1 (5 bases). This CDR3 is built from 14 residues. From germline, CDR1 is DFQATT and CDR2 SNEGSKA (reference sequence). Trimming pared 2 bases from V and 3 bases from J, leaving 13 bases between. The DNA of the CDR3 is TGCAGTGCTAGACCCTCAGACAGTGACACTGAAGCTTTCTTT. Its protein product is CSARPSDSDTEAFF.

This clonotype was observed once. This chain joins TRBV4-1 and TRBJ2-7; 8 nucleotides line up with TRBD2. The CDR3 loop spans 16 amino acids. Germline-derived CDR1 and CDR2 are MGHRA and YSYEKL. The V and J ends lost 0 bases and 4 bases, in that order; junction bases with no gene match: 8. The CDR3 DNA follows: TGCGCCAGCAGCCAAGAGGCGGGGGGCGCAGGATACGAGCAGTACTTC. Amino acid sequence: CASSQEAGGAGYEQYF.

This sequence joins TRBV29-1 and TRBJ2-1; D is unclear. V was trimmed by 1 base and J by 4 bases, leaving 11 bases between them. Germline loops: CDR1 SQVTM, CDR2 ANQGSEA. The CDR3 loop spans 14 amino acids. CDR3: CSVEGWQVYNEQFF. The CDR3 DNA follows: TGCAGCGTTGAAGGGTGGCAGGTGTACAATGAGCAGTTCTTC.

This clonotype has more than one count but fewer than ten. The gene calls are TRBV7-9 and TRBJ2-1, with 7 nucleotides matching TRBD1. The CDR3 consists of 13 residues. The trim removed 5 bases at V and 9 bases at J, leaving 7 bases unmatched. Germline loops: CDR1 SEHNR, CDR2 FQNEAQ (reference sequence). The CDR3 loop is CASSVRQGSEQFF. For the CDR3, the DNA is TGTGCCAGCAGCGTCAGACAGGGCAGTGAGCAGTTCTTC.

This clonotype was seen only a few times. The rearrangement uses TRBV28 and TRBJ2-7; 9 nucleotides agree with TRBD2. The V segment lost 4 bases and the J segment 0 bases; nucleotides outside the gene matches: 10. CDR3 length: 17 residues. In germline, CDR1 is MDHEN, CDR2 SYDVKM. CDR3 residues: CASSYRGIAGVSYEQYF. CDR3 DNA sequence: TGTGCCAGCAGTTATCGGGGAATAGCGGGGGTCTCCTACGAGCAGTACTTC.

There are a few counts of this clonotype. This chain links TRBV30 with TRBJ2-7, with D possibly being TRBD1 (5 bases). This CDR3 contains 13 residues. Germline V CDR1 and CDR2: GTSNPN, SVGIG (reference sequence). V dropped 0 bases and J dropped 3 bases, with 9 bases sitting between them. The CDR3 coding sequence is TGTGCCTGGAGTGTGTTTCAGGGCTACGAGCAGTACTTC. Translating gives CAWSVFQGYEQYF. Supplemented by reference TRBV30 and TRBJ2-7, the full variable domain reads SQTIHQWPATLVQPVGSPLSLECTVEGTSNPNLYWYRQAAGRGLQLLFYSVGIGQISSEVPQNLSASRPQDRQFILSSKKLLLSDSGFYLCAWSVFQGYEQYFGPGTRLTVT.

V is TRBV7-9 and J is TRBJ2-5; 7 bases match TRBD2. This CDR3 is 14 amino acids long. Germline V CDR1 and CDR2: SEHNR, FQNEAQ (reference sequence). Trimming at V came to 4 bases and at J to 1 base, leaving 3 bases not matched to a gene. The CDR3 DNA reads TGTGCCAGCAGCTCAGCGGGGACCCAAGAGACCCAGTACTTC. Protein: CASSSAGTQETQYF.

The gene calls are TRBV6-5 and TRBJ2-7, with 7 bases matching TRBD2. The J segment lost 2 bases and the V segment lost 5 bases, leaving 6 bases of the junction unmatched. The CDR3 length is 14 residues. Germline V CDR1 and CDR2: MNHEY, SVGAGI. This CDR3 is CASSPGLPTYEQYF. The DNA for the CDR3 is TGTGCCAGCAGTCCGGGACTACCAACCTACGAGCAGTACTTC.

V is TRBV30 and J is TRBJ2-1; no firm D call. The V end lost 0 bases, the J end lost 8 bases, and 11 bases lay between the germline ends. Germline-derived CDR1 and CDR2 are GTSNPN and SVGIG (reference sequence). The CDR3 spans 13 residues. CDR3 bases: TGTGCCTGGAGTGTATCGACGGGCCATGAGCAGTTCTTC. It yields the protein CAWSVSTGHEQFF.